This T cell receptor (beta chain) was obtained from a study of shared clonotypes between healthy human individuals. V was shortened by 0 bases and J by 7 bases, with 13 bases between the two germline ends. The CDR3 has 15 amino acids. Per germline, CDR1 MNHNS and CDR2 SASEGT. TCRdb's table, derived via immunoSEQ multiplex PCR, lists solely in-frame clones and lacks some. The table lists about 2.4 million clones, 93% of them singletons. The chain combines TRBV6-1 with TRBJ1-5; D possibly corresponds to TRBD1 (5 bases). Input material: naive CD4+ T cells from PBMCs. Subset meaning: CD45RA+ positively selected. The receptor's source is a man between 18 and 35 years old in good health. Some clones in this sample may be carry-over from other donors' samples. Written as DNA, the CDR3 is TGTGCCAGCAGTGAAGCGCGGGGCGGGCGACAGCCCCAGCATTTT. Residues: CASSEARGGRQPQHF.